Listed below are T cell receptor beta chains from one sample, sequenced in a study of T cell changes during pregnancy in multiple sclerosis. The assay was immunoSEQ multiplex PCR, and TCRdb's table has in-frame clones only and misses some. This sample carries 61,000 or so clones, just over 90% of them seen once, and the ten largest clones take over 0.35%. Sequences were derived from CD4+ T cells from peripheral blood mononuclear cells, sampled before pregnancy. The receptors here all came from a female donor with multiple sclerosis, enrolled in a pregnancy study. The CDR3 runs from the conserved cysteine through the conserved F or W. A D gene is named only where the DNA matches it firmly. The size of a clone is reported for some rows only, either as once, few or many, or as a class for expanded clones.

V,D,J,size,CDR3,DNA
TRBV6-5,.,TRBJ2-1,.,CASSMRRGGGSEQFF,TGTGCCAGCAGTATGCGGAGGGGTGGTGGATCTGAGCAGTTCTTC
TRBV6-1,.,TRBJ1-5,.,CASSEGSDNQPQHF,TGTGCCAGCAGTGAAGGGTCAGACAATCAGCCCCAGCATTTT
TRBV7-9,TRBD2,TRBJ2-5,.,CASSLVEQAGRETQYF,TGTGCCAGCAGCTTAGTCGAACAAGCGGGACGAGAGACCCAGTACTTC
TRBV10-3,.,TRBJ1-3,.,CAIRDSSSGNTIYF,TGTGCCATTCGAGACAGCAGCTCTGGAAACACCATATATTTT
TRBV11-3,.,TRBJ1-5,.,CASSLDRATVRYSNQPQHF,TGTGCCAGCAGCTTAGATCGCGCGACAGTAAGATATAGCAATCAGCCCCAGCATTTT
TRBV25-1,TRBD1,TRBJ1-1,.,CASQQGAIPPAFF,TGTGCCAGCCAACAGGGGGCGATTCCGCCCGCTTTCTTT
TRBV28,.,TRBJ1-5,.,CASSFWDLASNQPQHF,TGTGCCAGCAGTTTTTGGGACTTAGCTAGCAATCAGCCCCAGCATTTT
TRBV5-1,TRBD2,TRBJ2-3,.,CASSLAGNTDTQYF,TGCGCCAGCAGTTTAGCGGGAAACACAGATACGCAGTATTTT
TRBV27,.,TRBJ2-5,.,CASSFQTGEAQYF,TGTGCCAGCAGTTTCCAAACAGGGGAGGCCCAGTACTTC
TRBV5-6,.,TRBJ2-5,.,CASSLMGAEETQYF,TGTGCCAGCAGTCTTATGGGGGCTGAAGAGACCCAGTACTTC
TRBV19,.,TRBJ1-2,.,CASIDSYRGRYGYTF,TGTGCCAGTATAGACAGTTACCGAGGACGCTATGGCTACACCTTC
TRBV5-1,TRBD1,TRBJ1-3,once,CASSRTGGNSGNTIYF,TGCGCCAGCAGCCGGACAGGGGGTAACTCTGGAAACACCATATATTTT
TRBV18,TRBD2,TRBJ2-3,once,CASSPPQGLAGKAGTDTQYF,TGTGCCAGCTCACCACCTCAGGGACTAGCGGGAAAAGCTGGCACAGATACGCAGTATTTT
TRBV9,TRBD1,TRBJ2-7,.,CASSVGDSSYEQYF,TGTGCCAGCAGCGTAGGGGACAGTTCCTACGAGCAGTACTTC
TRBV27,.,TRBJ1-4,.,CASSPLQGLREKLFF,TGTGCCAGCAGTCCCTTACAGGGATTGAGGGAAAAACTGTTTTTT
TRBV28,.,TRBJ1-2,.,CASSLGAANYGYTF,TGTGCCAGCAGTTTAGGGGCGGCTAACTATGGCTACACCTTC
TRBV18,TRBD1,TRBJ1-2,.,CASSPDGQGHGYTF,TGTGCCAGCTCACCAGACGGACAGGGTCATGGCTACACCTTC
TRBV20-1,TRBD1,TRBJ1-1,.,CSTRDRVLAFF,TGCAGTACCCGGGACAGGGTCTTAGCTTTCTTT
TRBV4-3,TRBD2,TRBJ2-1,.,CASSRRGTSPISYNEQFF,TGCGCCAGCAGTCGGAGGGGGACTAGCCCAATCTCCTACAATGAGCAGTTCTTC
TRBV5-1,.,TRBJ2-1,once,CASTTTNYNEQFF,TGCGCCAGCACCACGACTAACTACAATGAGCAGTTCTTC
TRBV7-9,.,TRBJ1-4,.,CASSPQTGLVGEKLFF,TGTGCCAGCAGCCCCCAAACGGGACTCGTGGGTGAAAAACTGTTTTTT
TRBV25-1,.,TRBJ1-1,.,CASSDLPLTEAFF,TGTGCCAGCAGTGATCTCCCTCTCACTGAAGCTTTCTTT
TRBV7-9,TRBD1,TRBJ2-7,.,CASSLLSLGQGTYEQYF,TGTGCCAGCAGCTTACTCTCTTTAGGACAGGGAACCTACGAGCAGTACTTC
TRBV19,.,TRBJ1-4,.,CASSIMAGPNEKLFF,TGTGCCAGTAGTATAATGGCAGGCCCTAATGAAAAACTGTTTTTT
TRBV19,TRBD1,TRBJ1-2,.,CASSAAGTGGRGYTF,TGTGCCAGTAGTGCAGCGGGGACAGGGGGCCGCGGCTACACCTTC
TRBV7-7,TRBD1,TRBJ2-7,.,CASSTPGGAQYF,TGTGCTAGCAGTACCCCAGGGGGCGCGCAGTACTTC
TRBV2,.,TRBJ1-1,.,CASRGGIKNTEAFF,TGTGCCAGCAGGGGGGGGATTAAGAACACTGAAGCTTTCTTT
TRBV29-1,.,TRBJ2-5,.,CSVEGARPRATRQETQYF,TGCAGCGTTGAAGGAGCGCGTCCGCGGGCGACGAGGCAAGAGACCCAGTACTTC
TRBV2,.,TRBJ1-5,.,CASSETDSLNQPQHF,TGTGCCAGCAGTGAAACGGACAGCTTAAATCAGCCCCAGCATTTT
TRBV30,.,TRBJ2-7,.,CAWTPLAGKGEQYF,TGTGCCTGGACCCCTCTCGCGGGAAAGGGCGAGCAGTACTTC
TRBV11-3,.,TRBJ2-7,.,CASSLYSGASSYEQYF,TGTGCCAGCAGCTTATACTCAGGGGCGAGCTCCTACGAGCAGTACTTC
TRBV4-1,TRBD2,TRBJ2-1,.,CASSQIDLGLAGGNEQFF,TGCGCCAGCAGCCAAATCGACCTGGGACTAGCGGGAGGGAATGAGCAGTTCTTC
TRBV9,.,TRBJ1-1,.,CASSVGPGAVTEAFF,TGTGCCAGCAGCGTAGGGCCGGGAGCGGTCACTGAAGCTTTCTTT
TRBV4-2,.,TRBJ2-7,.,CASSQDPREQYF,TGTGCCAGCAGCCAAGATCCGAGGGAGCAGTACTTC
TRBV10-1,TRBD1,TRBJ1-5,.,CASSHPTGKHQPQHF,TGCGCCAGCAGTCATCCGACAGGGAAGCATCAGCCCCAGCATTTT
TRBV4-1,.,TRBJ1-4,.,CASSPRALGVDEKLFF,TGCGCCAGCAGCCCGAGAGCCCTGGGAGTTGATGAAAAACTGTTTTTT
TRBV14,.,TRBJ2-1,.,CASSQEVHRGGEQFF,TGTGCCAGCAGCCAAGAGGTACACAGGGGGGGAGAGCAGTTCTTC
TRBV4-3,TRBD1,TRBJ1-2,.,CASSQTTGTGLNGYTF,TGCGCCAGCAGCCAAACGACCGGGACAGGGCTCAATGGCTACACCTTC
TRBV18,TRBD2,TRBJ2-1,.,CASSPLEAGAISYNEQFF,TGTGCCAGCTCACCACTCGAAGCGGGAGCGATCTCCTACAATGAGCAGTTCTTC
TRBV7-2,TRBD1,TRBJ2-7,once,CASSVTGQGITEQYF,TGTGCCAGCAGCGTCACGGGACAGGGTATCACCGAGCAGTACTTC
TRBV19,TRBD2,TRBJ2-7,.,CASAGTSIHEQYF,TGTGCCAGTGCCGGGACTAGCATCCACGAGCAGTACTTC
TRBV30,.,TRBJ2-1,.,CAWSVRRAASYNEQFF,TGTGCCTGGAGTGTACGCAGAGCGGCTTCCTACAATGAGCAGTTCTTC
TRBV28,.,TRBJ2-1,.,CASSPPPSNALDEQFF,TGTGCCAGCAGTCCCCCTCCTTCTAACGCGCTAGATGAGCAGTTCTTC
TRBV6-5,.,TRBJ2-7,.,CASSYSVRVEREQYF,TGTGCCAGCAGTTACTCTGTCAGGGTGGAGAGGGAGCAGTACTTC
TRBV19,.,TRBJ2-1,once,CASSIADEQFF,TGTGCCAGTAGTATAGCGGATGAGCAGTTCTTC
TRBV9,.,TRBJ2-1,.,CASSVTGGGDEQFF,TGTGCCAGCAGCGTCACAGGTGGCGGGGATGAGCAGTTCTTC
TRBV5-8,.,TRBJ1-5,.,CASSPLQGQPQHF,TGTGCCAGCAGCCCGTTACAGGGCCAGCCCCAGCATTTT
TRBV10-3,TRBD2,TRBJ2-4,.,CAISEFGQGTSGRENIQYF,TGTGCCATCAGTGAGTTCGGACAGGGGACTAGCGGGAGGGAAAACATTCAGTACTTC
TRBV7-6,TRBD1,TRBJ2-1,.,CASSDVRQGSYNEQFF,TGTGCCAGCAGCGACGTCAGACAGGGCTCCTACAATGAGCAGTTCTTC
TRBV9,TRBD2,TRBJ2-1,.,CASSAGTSVPVEQFF,TGTGCCAGCAGCGCCGGGACTAGCGTGCCCGTTGAGCAGTTCTTC
TRBV7-2,.,TRBJ2-5,once,CASVGGPAETQYF,TGTGCCAGCGTCGGCGGGCCGGCGGAGACCCAGTACTTC